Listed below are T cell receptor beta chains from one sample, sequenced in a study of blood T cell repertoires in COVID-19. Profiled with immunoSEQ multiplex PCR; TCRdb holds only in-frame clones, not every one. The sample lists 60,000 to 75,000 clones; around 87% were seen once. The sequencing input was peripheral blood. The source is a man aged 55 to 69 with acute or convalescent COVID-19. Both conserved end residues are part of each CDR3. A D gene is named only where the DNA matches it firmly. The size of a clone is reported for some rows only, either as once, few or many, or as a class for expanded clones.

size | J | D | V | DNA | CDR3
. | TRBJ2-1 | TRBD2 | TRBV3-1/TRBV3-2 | TGTGCCAGCAGCCAAGATCGGACTAGGAACTCCTACAATGAGCAGTTCTTC | CASSQDRTRNSYNEQFF
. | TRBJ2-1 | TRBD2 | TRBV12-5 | TGTGCTAGTGCTCTGGGACTAGCGGGGGGGAATGAGCAGTTCTTC | CASALGLAGGNEQFF
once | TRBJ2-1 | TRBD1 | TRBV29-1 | TGCAGCGTGAGATGGGGACAGGCTGACAATGAGCAGTTCTTC | CSVRWGQADNEQFF
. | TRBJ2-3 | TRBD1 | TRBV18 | TGTGCCAGCTCACCACCTACAGGGGGGTTCACAGATACGCAGTATTTT | CASSPPTGGFTDTQYF
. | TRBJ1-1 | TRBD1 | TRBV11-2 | TGTGCCAGCAGCTCGGACAGGTGGGGGACTGAAGCTTTCTTT | CASSSDRWGTEAFF
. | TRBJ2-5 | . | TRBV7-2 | TGTGCCAGCAGCTTAGGCCCCCCAGGGTATCAATTTGAAGAGACCCAGTACTTC | CASSLGPPGYQFEETQYF
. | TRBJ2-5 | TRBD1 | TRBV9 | TGTGCCAGCAGCTTGGGACAGGGGAAACAAGAGACCCAGTACTTC | CASSLGQGKQETQYF
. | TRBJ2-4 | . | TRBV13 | TGTGCCAGCAGCTTCATGAAAAACATTCAGTACTTC | CASSFMKNIQYF
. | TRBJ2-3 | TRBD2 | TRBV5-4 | TGTGCCAGCAGCACGACTAGCGGGGGACCTAGCACAGATACGCAGTATTTT | CASSTTSGGPSTDTQYF
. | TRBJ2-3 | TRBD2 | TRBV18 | TGTGCCAGCTCACCGACGGCGGGGGGGCCGGGAGATACGCAGTATTTT | CASSPTAGGPGDTQYF
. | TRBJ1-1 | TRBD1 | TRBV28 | TGTGCCAGCAGGCGGGGACAGTCAAGCTGGGCTTTCTTT | CASRRGQSSWAFF